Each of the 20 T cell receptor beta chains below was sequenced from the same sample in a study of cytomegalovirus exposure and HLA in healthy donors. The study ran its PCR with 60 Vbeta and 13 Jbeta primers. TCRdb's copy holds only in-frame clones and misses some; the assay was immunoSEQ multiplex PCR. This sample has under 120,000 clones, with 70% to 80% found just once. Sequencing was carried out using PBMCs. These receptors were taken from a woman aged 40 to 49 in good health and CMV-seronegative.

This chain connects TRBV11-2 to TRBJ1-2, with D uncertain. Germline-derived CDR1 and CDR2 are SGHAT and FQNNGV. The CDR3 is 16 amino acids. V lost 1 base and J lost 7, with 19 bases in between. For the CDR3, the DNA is TGTGCCAGCAGCTTAGCCTCGGCCCGATACCAGGCTGGCTACACCTTC. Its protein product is CASSLASARYQAGYTF.

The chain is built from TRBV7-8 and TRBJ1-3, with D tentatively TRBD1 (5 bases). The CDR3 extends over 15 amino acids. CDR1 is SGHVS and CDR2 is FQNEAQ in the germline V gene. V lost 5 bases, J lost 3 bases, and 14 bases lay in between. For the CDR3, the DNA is TGTGCCAGCAGCCCAAGGGGCCCGGATGGAAACACCATATATTTT. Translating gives CASSPRGPDGNTIYF. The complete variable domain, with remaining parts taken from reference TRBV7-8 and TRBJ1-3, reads GAGVSQSPRYKVAKRGQDVALRCDPISGHVSLFWYQQALGQGPEFLTYFQNEAQLDKSGLPSDRFFAERPEGSVSTLKIQRTQQEDSAVYLCASSPRGPDGNTIYFGEGSWLTVV.

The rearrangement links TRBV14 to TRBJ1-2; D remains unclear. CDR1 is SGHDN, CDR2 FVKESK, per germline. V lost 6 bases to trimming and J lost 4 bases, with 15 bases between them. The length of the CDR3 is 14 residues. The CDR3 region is CASSLAGSLYGYTF. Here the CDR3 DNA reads TGTGCCAGCAGTTTAGCCGGGTCACTCTATGGCTACACCTTC.

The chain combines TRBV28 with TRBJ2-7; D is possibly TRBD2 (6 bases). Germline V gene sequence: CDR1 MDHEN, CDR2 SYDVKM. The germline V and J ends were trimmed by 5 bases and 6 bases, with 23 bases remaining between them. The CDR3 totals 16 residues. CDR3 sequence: CASSPPGGVRSGEQYF. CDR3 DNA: TGTGCCAGCAGTCCTCCCGGGGGTGTAAGGTCGGGCGAGCAGTACTTC.

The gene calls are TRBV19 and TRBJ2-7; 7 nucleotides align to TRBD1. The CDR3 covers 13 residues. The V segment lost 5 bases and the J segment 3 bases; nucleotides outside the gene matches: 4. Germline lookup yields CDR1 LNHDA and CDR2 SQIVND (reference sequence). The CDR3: CASSLGTDYEQYF. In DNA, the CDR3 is TGTGCCAGTAGTCTGGGGACAGACTACGAGCAGTACTTC.

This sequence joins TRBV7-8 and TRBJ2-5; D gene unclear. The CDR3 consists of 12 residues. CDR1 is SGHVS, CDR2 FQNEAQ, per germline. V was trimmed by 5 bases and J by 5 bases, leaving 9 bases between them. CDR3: CASSPSVETQYF. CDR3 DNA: TGTGCCAGCAGCCCCTCAGTGGAGACCCAGTACTTC.

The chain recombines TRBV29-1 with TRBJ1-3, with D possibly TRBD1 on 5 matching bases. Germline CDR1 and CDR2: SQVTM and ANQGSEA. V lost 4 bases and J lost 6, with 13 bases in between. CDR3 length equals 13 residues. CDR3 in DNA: TGCAGCGTTGGGGTGGACACAGAAAACACCATATATTTT. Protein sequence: CSVGVDTENTIYF.

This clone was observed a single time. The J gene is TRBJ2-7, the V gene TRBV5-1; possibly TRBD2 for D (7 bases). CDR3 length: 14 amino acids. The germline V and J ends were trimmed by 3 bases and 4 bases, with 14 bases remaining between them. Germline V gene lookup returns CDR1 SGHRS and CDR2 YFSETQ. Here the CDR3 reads CASSSGGGQYEQYF. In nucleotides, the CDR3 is TGCGCCAGCAGCTCTGGGGGGGGCCAATACGAGCAGTACTTC.

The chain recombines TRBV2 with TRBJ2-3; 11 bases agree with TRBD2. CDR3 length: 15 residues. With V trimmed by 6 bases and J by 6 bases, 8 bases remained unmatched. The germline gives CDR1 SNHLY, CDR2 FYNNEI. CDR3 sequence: CASSVLAGAGDTQYF. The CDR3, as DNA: TGTGCCAGCAGCGTACTAGCGGGAGCCGGGGATACGCAGTATTTT.

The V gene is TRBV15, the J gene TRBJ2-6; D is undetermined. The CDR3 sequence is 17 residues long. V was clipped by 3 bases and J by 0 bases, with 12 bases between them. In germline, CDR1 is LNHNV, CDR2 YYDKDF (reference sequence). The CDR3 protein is CATSSPQLDSGANVLTF. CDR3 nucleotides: TGTGCCACCAGCAGCCCACAGTTAGACTCTGGGGCCAACGTCCTGACTTTC.

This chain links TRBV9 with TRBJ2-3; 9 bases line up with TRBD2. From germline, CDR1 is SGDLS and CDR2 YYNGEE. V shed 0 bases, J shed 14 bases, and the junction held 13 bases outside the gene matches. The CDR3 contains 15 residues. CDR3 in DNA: TGTGCCAGCAGCGTAGACCTTTCTAGCGGGACTCACCCGTATTTT. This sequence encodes CASSVDLSSGTHPYF. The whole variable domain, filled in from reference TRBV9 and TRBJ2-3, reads DSGVTQTPKHLITATGQRVTLRCSPRSGDLSVYWYQQSLDQGLQFLIQYYNGEERAKGNILERFSAQQFPDLHSELNLSSLELGDSALYFCASSVDLSSGTHPYFGPGTRLTVL.

CDR3 bases: TGTGCCTCCTCACGAGATGCAACTAATGAAAAACTGTTTTTT. Residues: CASSRDATNEKLFF. This chain joins TRBV18 and TRBJ1-4, with D unresolved. This CDR3 region has 14 residues. The V and J ends lost 11 bases and 0 bases respectively, with 13 bases between them. The germline gives CDR1 KGHSH, CDR2 LQKENI.

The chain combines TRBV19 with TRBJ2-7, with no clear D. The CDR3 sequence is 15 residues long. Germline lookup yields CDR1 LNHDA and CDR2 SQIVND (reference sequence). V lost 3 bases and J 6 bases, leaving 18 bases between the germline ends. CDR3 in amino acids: CASSIGVPPFGEQYF. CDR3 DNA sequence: TGTGCCAGTAGTATCGGAGTACCACCTTTCGGCGAGCAGTACTTC.

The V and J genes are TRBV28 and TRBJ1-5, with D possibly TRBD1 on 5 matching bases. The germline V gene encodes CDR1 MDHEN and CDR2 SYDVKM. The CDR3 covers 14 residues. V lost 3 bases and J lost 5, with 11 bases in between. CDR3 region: CASSFTGSDQPQHF. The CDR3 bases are TGTGCCAGCAGTTTTACAGGATCGGATCAGCCCCAGCATTTT. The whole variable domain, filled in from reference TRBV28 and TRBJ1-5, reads DVKVTQSSRYLVKRTGEKVFLECVQDMDHENMFWYRQDPGLGLRLIYFSYDVKMKEKGDIPEGYSVSREKKERFSLILESASTNQTSMYLCASSFTGSDQPQHFGDGTRLSIL.

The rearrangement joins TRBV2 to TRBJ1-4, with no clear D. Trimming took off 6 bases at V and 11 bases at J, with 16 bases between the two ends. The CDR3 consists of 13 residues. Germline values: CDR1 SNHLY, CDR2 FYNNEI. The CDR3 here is CASSLPTGGKLFF. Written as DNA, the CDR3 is TGTGCCAGCAGCCTACCAACGGGTGGGAAACTGTTTTTT.

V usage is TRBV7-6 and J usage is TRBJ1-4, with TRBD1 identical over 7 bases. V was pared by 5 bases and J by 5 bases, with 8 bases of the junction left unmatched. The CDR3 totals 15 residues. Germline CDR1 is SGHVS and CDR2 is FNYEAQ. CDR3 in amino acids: CASSPPTGMNEKLFF. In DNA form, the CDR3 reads TGTGCCAGCAGCCCGCCGACAGGGATGAATGAAAAACTGTTTTTT.

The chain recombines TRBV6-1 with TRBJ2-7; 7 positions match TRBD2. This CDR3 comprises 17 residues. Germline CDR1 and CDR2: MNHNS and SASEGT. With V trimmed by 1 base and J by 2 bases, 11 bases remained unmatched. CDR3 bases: TGTGCCAGCAGTGAAGGGTACGGGGGGAGAGTGGCCTACGAGCAGTACTTC. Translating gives CASSEGYGGRVAYEQYF.

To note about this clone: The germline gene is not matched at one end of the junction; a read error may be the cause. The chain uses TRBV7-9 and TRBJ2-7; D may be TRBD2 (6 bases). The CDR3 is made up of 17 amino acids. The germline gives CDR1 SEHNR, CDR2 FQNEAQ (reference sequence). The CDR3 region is CSSSFLPPGRISYEQYF. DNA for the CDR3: TGTTCCAGCAGCTTCCTCCCCCCAGGGAGGATTTCCTACGAGCAGTACTTC.

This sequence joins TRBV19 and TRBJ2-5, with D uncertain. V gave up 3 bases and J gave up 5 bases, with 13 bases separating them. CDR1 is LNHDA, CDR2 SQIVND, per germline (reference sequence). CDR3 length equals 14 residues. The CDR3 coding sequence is TGTGCCAGTAGTATCACCTTGCGGCGGGAGACCCAGTACTTC. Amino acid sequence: CASSITLRRETQYF.

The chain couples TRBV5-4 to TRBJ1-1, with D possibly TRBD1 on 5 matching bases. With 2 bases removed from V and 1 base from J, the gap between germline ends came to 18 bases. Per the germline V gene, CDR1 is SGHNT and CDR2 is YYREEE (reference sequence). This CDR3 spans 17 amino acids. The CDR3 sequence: CASSFGGVTRPNTEAFF. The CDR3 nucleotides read TGTGCCAGCAGCTTCGGGGGGGTGACGAGGCCGAACACTGAAGCTTTCTTT.